The source of this TCR beta chain is a study of long-term antiretroviral therapy in people with HIV. Study-wide findings and caveats: Specimens of blood were obtained during about 2004 to 2017, possibly under older ART regimens. Repertoires with HIV possessed tighter CDR3 length spans than those of controls. No data were available on ART adherence, viral resistance or therapy changes.

Unmatched junction bases numbered 9, after V lost 6 bases and J lost 0 bases. Germline V gene data show CDR1 as MDHEN and CDR2 as SYDVKM. The CDR3 is made up of 16 amino acids. With respect to this clone: Its target is unknown.

In each sample, roughly 0.95-10 million cryopreserved PBMC were present before DNA extraction. The immunoSEQ assay was v3.0, run at survey level. Method: immunoSEQ multiplex PCR; TCRdb's copy keeps in-frame clones and lacks some. The sample has tens of thousands of clones, 84% seen once. This sequence originates from a man aged 35 to 55 with HIV. The chain is built from TRBV28 and TRBJ1-2; TRBD1 aligns across 8 bases. The sample here was unsorted PBMCs, taken 0.5 years before starting antiretroviral therapy. CDR3 sequence (DNA): TGTGCCAGCAGCAGAGACAGGGGCAGCTCTAACTATGGCTACACCTTC. Protein: CASSRDRGSSNYGYTF.